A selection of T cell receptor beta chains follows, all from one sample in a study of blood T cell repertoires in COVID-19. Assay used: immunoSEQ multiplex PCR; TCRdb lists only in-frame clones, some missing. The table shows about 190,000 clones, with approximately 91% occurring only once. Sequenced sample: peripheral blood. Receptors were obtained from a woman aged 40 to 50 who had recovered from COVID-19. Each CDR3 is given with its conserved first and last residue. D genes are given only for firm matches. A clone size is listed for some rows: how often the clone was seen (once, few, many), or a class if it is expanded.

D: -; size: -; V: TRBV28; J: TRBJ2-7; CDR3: CASSSPWGQDANEQYF; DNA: TGTGCCAGCAGTTCCCCCTGGGGGCAGGATGCCAACGAGCAGTACTTC
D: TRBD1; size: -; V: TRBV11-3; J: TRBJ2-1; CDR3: CASSLAQGVGEQFF; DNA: TGTGCCAGCAGCTTAGCACAGGGGGTAGGTGAGCAGTTCTTC
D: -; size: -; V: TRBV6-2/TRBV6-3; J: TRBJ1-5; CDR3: CASSLGGRNQPQHF; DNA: TGTGCCAGCAGTTTGGGGGGTAGAAATCAGCCCCAGCATTTT
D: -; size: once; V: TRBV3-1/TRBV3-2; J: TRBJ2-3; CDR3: CASSQGEFGTDTQYF; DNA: TGTGCCAGCAGCCAAGGAGAGTTTGGCACAGATACGCAGTATTTT
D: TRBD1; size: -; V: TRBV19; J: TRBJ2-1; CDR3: CASSVQGAGGEQFF; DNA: TGTGCCAGTAGTGTCCAGGGGGCTGGCGGTGAGCAGTTCTTC
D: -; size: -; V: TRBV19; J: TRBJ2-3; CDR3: CATAGLAAGTDTQYF; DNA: TGTGCCACCGCCGGTTTAGCGGCAGGCACAGATACGCAGTATTTT
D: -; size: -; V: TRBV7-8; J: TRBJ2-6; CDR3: CASTLSRSSGANVLTF; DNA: TGTGCCAGCACCCTCAGTCGAAGCTCTGGGGCCAACGTCCTGACTTTC
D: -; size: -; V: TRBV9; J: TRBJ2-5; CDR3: CASSVAPSQGETQYF; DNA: TGTGCCAGCAGCGTAGCTCCCTCACAGGGAGAGACCCAGTACTTC
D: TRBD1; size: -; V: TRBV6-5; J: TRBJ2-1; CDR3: CASSWDSSYNEQFF; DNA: TGTGCCAGCAGCTGGGACAGTTCCTACAATGAGCAGTTCTTC
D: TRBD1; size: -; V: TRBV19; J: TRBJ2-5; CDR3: CASSQGLQETQYF; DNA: TGTGCCAGTTCACAGGGGCTCCAAGAGACCCAGTACTTC
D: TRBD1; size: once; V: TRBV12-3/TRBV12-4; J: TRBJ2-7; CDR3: CASRRDSQNEQYF; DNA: TGTGCCAGCCGTCGGGACAGCCAAAACGAGCAGTACTTC
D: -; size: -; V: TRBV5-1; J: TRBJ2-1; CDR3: CASSLVAGRNEQFF; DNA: TGCGCCAGCAGCTTGGTTGCGGGACGCAATGAGCAGTTCTTC
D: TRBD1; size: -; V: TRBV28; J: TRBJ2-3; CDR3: CASGLTGSPDTQYF; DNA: TGTGCCAGCGGGTTGACAGGGAGCCCAGATACGCAGTATTTT
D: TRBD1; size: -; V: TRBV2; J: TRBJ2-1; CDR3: CASSGGQGAIYNEQFF; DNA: TGTGCCAGCAGTGGAGGACAGGGGGCTATTTACAATGAGCAGTTCTTC
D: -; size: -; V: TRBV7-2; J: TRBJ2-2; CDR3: CASSLGTVGTGELFF; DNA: TGTGCCAGCAGCTTAGGGACAGTAGGCACCGGGGAGCTGTTTTTT
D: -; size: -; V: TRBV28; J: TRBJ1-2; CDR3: CASSPLINYGYTF; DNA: TGTGCCAGCAGTCCCTTAATTAACTATGGCTACACCTTC
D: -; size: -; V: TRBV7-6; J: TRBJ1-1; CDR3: CASSIDEGAATRNTEAFF; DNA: TGTGCCAGCAGCATCGACGAAGGGGCAGCGACGAGGAACACTGAAGCTTTCTTT
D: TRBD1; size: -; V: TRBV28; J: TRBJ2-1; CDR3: CASSPSTGSSYNEQFF; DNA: TGTGCCAGCAGTCCGTCGACAGGGAGCTCCTACAATGAGCAGTTCTTC
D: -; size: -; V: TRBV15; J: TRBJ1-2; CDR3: CATSGLQAGENYGYTF; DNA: TGTGCCACCAGCGGGCTCCAGGCGGGCGAAAACTATGGCTACACCTTC
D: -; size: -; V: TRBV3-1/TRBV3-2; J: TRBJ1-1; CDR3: CASSQIGQTPNTEAFF; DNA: TGTGCCAGCAGCCAAATCGGACAGACCCCAAACACTGAAGCTTTCTTT
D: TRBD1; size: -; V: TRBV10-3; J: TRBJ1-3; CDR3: CASRDREILAGNTIYF; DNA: TGTGCCAGCCGGGACAGGGAAATTTTAGCTGGAAACACCATATATTTT
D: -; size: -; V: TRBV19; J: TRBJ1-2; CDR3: CASSMGGYGYTF; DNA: TGTGCCAGTAGTATGGGGGGTTATGGCTACACCTTC
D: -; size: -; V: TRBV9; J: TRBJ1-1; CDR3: CASSVDGTPTEAFF; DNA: TGTGCCAGCAGCGTAGATGGGACACCCACTGAAGCTTTCTTT
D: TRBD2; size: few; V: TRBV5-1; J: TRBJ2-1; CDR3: CASSLAGVNEQFF; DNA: TGCGCCAGCAGCCTAGCGGGAGTTAATGAGCAGTTCTTC
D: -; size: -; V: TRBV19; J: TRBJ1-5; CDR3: CASSTQTDQPQHF; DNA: TGTGCCAGTAGTACCCAAACAGATCAGCCCCAGCATTTT
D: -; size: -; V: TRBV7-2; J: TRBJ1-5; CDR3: CASSPPSGEPQHF; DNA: TGTGCCAGCAGCCCACCGTCAGGGGAGCCCCAGCATTTT
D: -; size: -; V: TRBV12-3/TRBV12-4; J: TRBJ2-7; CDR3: CASRQGFSYEQYF; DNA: TGTGCCAGCAGGCAGGGGTTCTCCTACGAGCAGTACTTC
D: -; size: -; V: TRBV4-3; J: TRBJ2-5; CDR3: CASSLNPRGETQYF; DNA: TGCGCCAGCAGCCTTAACCCTCGGGGGGAGACCCAGTACTTC
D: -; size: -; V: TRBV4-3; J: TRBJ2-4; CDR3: CASSQEWGVKNIQYF; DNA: TGCGCCAGCAGCCAAGAGTGGGGAGTCAAAAACATTCAGTACTTC
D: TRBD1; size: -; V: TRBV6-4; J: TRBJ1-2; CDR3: CASSDSTTKQGDRYGYTF; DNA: TGTGCCAGCAGTGACTCGACTACCAAACAGGGGGATCGCTATGGCTACACCTTC
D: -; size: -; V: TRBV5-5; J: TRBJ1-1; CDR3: CASSLGVLPGQAFF; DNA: TGTGCCAGCAGCTTGGGGGTGTTACCAGGGCAAGCTTTCTTT
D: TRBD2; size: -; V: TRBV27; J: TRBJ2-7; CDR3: CASSFGTSGAYEQYF; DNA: TGTGCCAGCAGTTTCGGGACTAGCGGGGCCTACGAGCAGTACTTC
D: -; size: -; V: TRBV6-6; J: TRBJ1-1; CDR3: CASRRDSSFTEAFF; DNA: TGTGCCAGCAGGCGAGACAGCAGCTTCACTGAAGCTTTCTTT
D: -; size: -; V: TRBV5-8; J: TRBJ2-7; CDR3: CASSPWAASSYEQYF; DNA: TGTGCCAGCAGCCCCTGGGCAGCTTCAAGCTACGAGCAGTACTTC
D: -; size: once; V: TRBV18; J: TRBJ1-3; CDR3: CASSPFADSGNTIYF; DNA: TGTGCCAGCTCACCGTTTGCGGATTCTGGAAACACCATATATTTT
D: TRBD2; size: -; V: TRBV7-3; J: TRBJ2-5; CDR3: CASSSLAGGQETQYF; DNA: TGTGCCAGCAGCTCGCTAGCGGGAGGGCAAGAGACCCAGTACTTC
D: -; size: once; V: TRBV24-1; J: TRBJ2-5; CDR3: CATSDPGSPKTQYF; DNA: TGTGCCACCAGTGACCCCGGGTCGCCGAAGACCCAGTACTTC
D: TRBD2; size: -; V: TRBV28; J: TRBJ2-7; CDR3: CASSRRLAGDGEQYF; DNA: TGTGCCAGCAGTCGCAGACTAGCGGGAGATGGGGAGCAGTACTTC
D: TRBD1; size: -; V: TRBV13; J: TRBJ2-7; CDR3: CASSSRQGSAYF; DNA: TGTGCCAGCAGCTCGAGACAGGGGAGCGCGTACTTC
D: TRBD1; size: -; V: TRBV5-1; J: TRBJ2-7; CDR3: CASTLGQGAYEQYF; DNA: TGCGCCAGCACCCTAGGACAGGGGGCCTACGAGCAGTACTTC